The 8 T cell receptor beta chains below all came from one sample that was sequenced in a study of blood T cell repertoires in COVID-19. The repertoire was sequenced with immunoSEQ multiplex PCR; TCRdb's copy has only in-frame clones and lacks some. The sample consists of roughly 31,000 clones, approximately 87% of them appearing once. Specimen: peripheral blood. These receptors came from a human donor with active COVID-19. The donor label of this sample is uncertain.

The V and J genes are TRBV27 and TRBJ2-1; 11 bases fit TRBD2. V lost 6 bases, J lost 11 bases, and 15 bases stayed unmatched. The CDR3 spans 16 residues. Looked up from germline, CDR1 is MNHEY and CDR2 is SMNVEV (reference sequence). The CDR3 nucleotides are TGTGCCAGCAGCTCTACTAGCGGGAGAGATTGGAACAAGCAGTTCTTC. The encoded protein is CASSSTSGRDWNKQFF.

This chain links TRBV6-1 with TRBJ1-1; D remains unclear. CDR3 length: 14 residues. CDR1 is MNHNS and CDR2 is SASEGT in the germline V gene. V dropped 3 bases and J dropped 4 bases, with 12 bases sitting between them. In DNA form, the CDR3 reads TGTGCCAGCAGTGAGAGGTATGAGAGCACTGAAGCTTTCTTT. It is translated as CASSERYESTEAFF.

This chain links TRBV6-1 with TRBJ2-7; D is possibly TRBD2 (6 bases). Trimming removed 6 bases from V and 4 bases from J, with 16 bases in between. The germline V gene has CDR1 MNHNS and CDR2 SASEGT. This CDR3 is built from 14 residues. The CDR3 here is CASSGSYGGYEQYF. In DNA form, the CDR3 reads TGTGCCAGCAGCGGATCCTACGGGGGTTACGAGCAGTACTTC.

This chain joins TRBV5-1 and TRBJ2-5; 7 bases align to TRBD2. V shed 2 bases, J shed 4 bases, and the junction held 8 bases outside the gene matches. Germline V CDR1 and CDR2: SGHRS, YFSETQ. This CDR3 has 15 residues. The CDR3, as DNA: TGCGCCAGCAGCTTAGGGAATACGGGGGGAGAGACCCAGTACTTC. Protein: CASSLGNTGGETQYF.

The V gene is TRBV3-1 (or the pseudogene TRBV3-2), the J gene TRBJ2-2; D is perhaps TRBD2 (7 bases). The germline CDR1 and CDR2 sequences are LGHDT and YNNKEL (reference sequence). V shed 0 bases and J shed 4 bases, with 9 bases lying between them. The length of the CDR3 is 15 residues. The CDR3 DNA follows: TGTGCCAGCAGCCAAGAGAGGGGGGGCACCGGGGAGCTGTTTTTT. Its translation: CASSQERGGTGELFF.

V and J are TRBV2 and TRBJ2-7, with D possibly TRBD2 on 5 matching bases. V lost 5 bases to trimming and J lost 9 bases, with 17 bases between them. Looked up from germline, CDR1 is SNHLY and CDR2 is FYNNEI. The CDR3 is 13 amino acids. CDR3 loop: CASSIGEIRGQYF. CDR3 sequence (DNA): TGTGCCAGCAGTATCGGGGAAATCCGGGGGCAGTACTTC.

The rearrangement uses TRBV5-1 and TRBJ2-2, with 8 nucleotides matching TRBD2. J lost 4 bases, V lost 1 base, and 6 bases had no gene match. Per the germline V gene, CDR1 is SGHRS and CDR2 is YFSETQ. The CDR3 loop spans 16 amino acids. The CDR3 sequence is CASSLPGGQGTGELFF. Here the CDR3 DNA reads TGCGCCAGCAGCTTGCCGGGGGGGCAGGGCACCGGGGAGCTGTTTTTT.

The V gene is TRBV12-3 or TRBV12-4, the J gene TRBJ1-1; D is unresolved. Trimming stripped 6 bases from V and 0 bases from J, with 5 bases between. The CDR3 covers 12 residues. The CDR3 bases are TGTGCCAGCAGCCACTTGAACACTGAAGCTTTCTTT. Its translation is CASSHLNTEAFF.